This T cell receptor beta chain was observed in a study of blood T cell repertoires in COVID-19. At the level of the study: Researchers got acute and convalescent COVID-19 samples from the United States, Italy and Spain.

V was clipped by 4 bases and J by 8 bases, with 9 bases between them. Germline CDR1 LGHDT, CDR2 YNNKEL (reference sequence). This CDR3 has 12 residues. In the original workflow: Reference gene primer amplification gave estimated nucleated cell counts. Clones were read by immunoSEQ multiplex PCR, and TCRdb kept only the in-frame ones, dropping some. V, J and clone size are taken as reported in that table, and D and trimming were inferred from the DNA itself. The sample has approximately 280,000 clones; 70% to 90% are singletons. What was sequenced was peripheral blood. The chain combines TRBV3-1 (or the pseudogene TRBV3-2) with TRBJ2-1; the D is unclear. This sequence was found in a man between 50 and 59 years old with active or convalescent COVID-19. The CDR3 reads CASSPLGHEQFF. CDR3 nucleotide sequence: TGTGCCAGCAGCCCTCTAGGTCATGAGCAGTTCTTC.